These 8 T cell receptor beta chains came from one sample sequenced in a study of T cell repertoires in cytomegalovirus infection. Via MiXCR, TCRdb re-called the reads, giving one row per CDR3 protein. The top ten clones hold about 18% of a sample with roughly 230,000 distinct CDR3 sequences, over 20% of them seen once. The material sequenced was CD8+ T cells from PBMCs. The receptors were gathered from a human donor in good health (CMV status not recorded). Some clones in this sample may be carry-over from other donors' samples.

V usage is TRBV29-1 and J usage is TRBJ2-7; TRBD1 matches 7 bases. This CDR3 has 14 amino acids. CDR1 and CDR2 from the germline V gene are SQVTM and ANQGSEA. Losses at the gene ends were 3 bases for V and 6 bases for J; bases not matched to a gene: 11. Written as DNA, the CDR3 is TGCAGCGTTGACTTGACCGGGACAGACTCCGAGCAGTACTTC. It specifies CSVDLTGTDSEQYF.

This clonotype was seen at least ten times. The V and J genes are TRBV7-2 and TRBJ2-7; the D gene is possibly TRBD1 (7 bases). Between the trimmed V and J ends, which lost 5 bases and 0 bases, there was a span of 20 bases. The CDR3 extends over 17 amino acids. Germline-derived CDR1 and CDR2 are SGHTA and FQGNSA. CDR3 in amino acids: CASSLTQGGYISYEQYF. The CDR3 nucleotides are TGTGCCAGCAGCCTTACCCAGGGGGGCTACATCTCCTACGAGCAGTACTTC.

In the case of this clonotype: Given a much more abundant clone one base away, this may be a read error. The chain employs TRBV27 and TRBJ2-7; D is unclear. The germline CDR1 and CDR2 sequences are MNHEY and SMNVEV (reference sequence). CDR3 size: 10 residues. For the CDR3, the DNA is TGTGCCAGCGGTTTCGACGAGCAGTACTTC. It is translated as CASGFDEQYF.

In this sample, this clonotype turned up many times. The chain carries TRBV7-2 and TRBJ2-3, with D possibly being TRBD1 (6 bases). The CDR3 has 17 amino acids. Trimming took 0 bases from V and 0 from J, leaving 13 bases between them. The germline CDR1 and CDR2 sequences are SGHTA and FQGNSA. The CDR3 coding sequence is TGTGCCAGCAGCTTAGCGGGGGCGTTTACTAGCACAGATACGCAGTATTTT. Translation gives CASSLAGAFTSTDTQYF.

This clonotype was detected ten times or more. V and J are TRBV12-3 or TRBV12-4 and TRBJ2-1, with D unclear. Trimming removed 3 bases from V and 1 base from J, with 10 bases in between. This CDR3 is built from 15 residues. The CDR3, as DNA: TGTGCCAGCAGTTTCTCGCTTGGATCCTACAATGAGCAGTTCTTC. Amino acid sequence: CASSFSLGSYNEQFF.

This clonotype occurred a few times. The V and J genes are TRBV25-1 and TRBJ1-2; no clear D. V lost 3 bases and J 8 bases, leaving 4 bases between the germline ends. This CDR3 spans 10 amino acids. CDR1 is MGHDK and CDR2 is SYGVNS in the germline V gene. Here the CDR3 DNA reads TGTGCCAGCAGTGAGGTAGGCTACACCTTC. It yields the protein CASSEVGYTF.

The J gene is TRBJ1-1, the V gene TRBV19; D is perhaps TRBD1 (6 bases). In germline, CDR1 is LNHDA, CDR2 SQIVND (reference sequence). This CDR3 is built from 15 residues. V dropped 3 bases and J dropped 1 base, with 12 bases sitting between them. CDR3 coding DNA: TGTGCCAGTAGTATTGCCGGGACACCGAACACTGAAGCTTTCTTT. Residues: CASSIAGTPNTEAFF.

In this sample, this clonotype turned up a few times. The V and J genes are TRBV11-1 and TRBJ1-1; the match to TRBD1 covers 8 bases. Germline CDR1 and CDR2: SGHAT and FQDESV (reference sequence). J lost 7 bases, V lost 5 bases, and 6 bases had no gene match. The CDR3 runs to 13 residues. This CDR3 reads CASSVTGAGEAFF. DNA of the CDR3: TGTGCCAGCAGCGTGACAGGGGCGGGTGAAGCTTTCTTT.